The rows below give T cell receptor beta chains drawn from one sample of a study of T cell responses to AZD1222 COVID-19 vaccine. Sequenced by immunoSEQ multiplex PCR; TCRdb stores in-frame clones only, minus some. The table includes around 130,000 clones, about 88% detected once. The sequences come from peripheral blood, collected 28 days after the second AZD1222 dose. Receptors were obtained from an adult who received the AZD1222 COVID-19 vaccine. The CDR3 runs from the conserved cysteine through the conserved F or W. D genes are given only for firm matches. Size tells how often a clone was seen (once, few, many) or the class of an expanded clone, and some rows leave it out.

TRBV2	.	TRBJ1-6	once	CASSTRQAFDSPLHF	TGTGCCAGCAGTACTAGACAGGCCTTTGATTCACCCCTCCACTTT
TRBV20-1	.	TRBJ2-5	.	CSALRETQYF	TGCAGTGCTCTACGGGAGACCCAGTACTTC
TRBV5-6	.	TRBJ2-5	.	CASSLGQQETQYF	TGTGCCAGCAGCTTGGGACAGCAAGAGACCCAGTACTTC
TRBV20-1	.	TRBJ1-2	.	CSASSGGNGYTF	TGCAGTGCTAGTTCGGGGGGCAATGGCTACACCTTC
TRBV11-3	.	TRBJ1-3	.	CASTKDGRQNTIYF	TGTGCCAGCACCAAGGACGGGAGGCAAAACACCATATATTTT
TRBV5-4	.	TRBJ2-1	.	CASSLTSRPFNEQFF	TGTGCCAGCAGCTTGACTAGCCGCCCTTTCAATGAGCAGTTCTTC
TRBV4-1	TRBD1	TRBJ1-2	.	CASSYPTPGQGFDYGYTF	TGCGCCAGCAGTTACCCTACCCCGGGACAGGGGTTCGACTATGGCTACACCTTC
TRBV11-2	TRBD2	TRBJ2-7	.	CASSLVAGGEQYF	TGTGCCAGCAGCTTAGTAGCGGGAGGGGAGCAGTACTTC
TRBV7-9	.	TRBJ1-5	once	CASSKEGDQPQHF	TGTGCCAGCAGCAAGGAGGGAGACCAGCCCCAGCATTTT
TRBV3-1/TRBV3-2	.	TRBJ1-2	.	CASSPQGIRYGYTF	TGTGCCAGCAGCCCCCAAGGGATAAGGTATGGCTACACCTTC
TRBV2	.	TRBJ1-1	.	CASTTPGNTEAFF	TGTGCCAGCACCACGCCGGGGAACACTGAAGCTTTCTTT
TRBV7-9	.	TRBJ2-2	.	CASTFTWGQGTYWELFF	TGTGCCAGCACCTTTACTTGGGGGCAGGGGACGTATTGGGAGCTGTTTTTT
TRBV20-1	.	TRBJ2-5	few	CSARAGGTVYF	TGCAGTGCTAGAGCTGGGGGGACGGTGTACTTC
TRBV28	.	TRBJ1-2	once	CASRDTNYGYTF	TGTGCCAGCAGGGACACCAACTATGGCTACACCTTC
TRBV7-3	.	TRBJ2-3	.	CASSLAGEVSTDTQYF	TGTGCCAGCAGCTTAGCAGGGGAAGTGAGCACAGATACGCAGTATTTT
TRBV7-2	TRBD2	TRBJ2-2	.	CASSFTSGTSGTGELFF	TGTGCCAGCAGCTTCACTTCCGGGACTAGCGGGACCGGGGAGCTGTTTTTT
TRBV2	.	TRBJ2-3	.	CASRRDQLDTDTQYF	TGTGCCAGCAGGAGGGACCAACTAGACACAGATACGCAGTATTTT
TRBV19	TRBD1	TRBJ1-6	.	CASSGTGEVWYNSPLHF	TGTGCCAGTTCTGGTACAGGGGAAGTTTGGTATAATTCACCCCTCCACTTT
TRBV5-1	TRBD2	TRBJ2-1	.	CASSPPLAGGGDEQFF	TGCGCCAGCAGCCCCCCCCTAGCGGGGGGCGGGGATGAGCAGTTCTTC
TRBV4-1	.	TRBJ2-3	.	CASSQEPDGFGTDTQYF	TGCGCCAGCAGCCAAGAACCAGACGGCTTTGGCACAGATACGCAGTATTTT